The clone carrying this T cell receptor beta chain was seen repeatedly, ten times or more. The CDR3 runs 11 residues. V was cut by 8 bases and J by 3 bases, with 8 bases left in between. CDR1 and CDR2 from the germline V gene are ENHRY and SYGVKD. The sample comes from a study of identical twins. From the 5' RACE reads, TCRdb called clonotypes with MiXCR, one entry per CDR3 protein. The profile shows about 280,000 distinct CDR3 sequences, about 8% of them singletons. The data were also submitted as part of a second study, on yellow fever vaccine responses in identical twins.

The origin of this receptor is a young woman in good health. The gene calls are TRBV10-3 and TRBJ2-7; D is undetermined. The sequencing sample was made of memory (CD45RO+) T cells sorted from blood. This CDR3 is CAIGNSYEQYV. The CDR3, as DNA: TGTGCCATCGGTAACAGCTACGAGCAGTACGTC.